The 30 T cell receptor beta chains below all came from one sample that was sequenced in a study of technical replicates of blood from a few donors. Data came from immunoSEQ multiplex PCR; TCRdb stores just in-frame clones and leaves some out. The table includes tens of thousands of clones, more than 85% detected once. Sample: T cells isolated from PBMCs. These receptors originate from a human donor in good health. Some clones in this sample may be carry-over from other donors' samples.

The genes are TRBV25-1 and TRBJ1-1; D unclear. CDR3 length equals 16 residues. The V end lost 2 bases, the J end lost 1 base, and 14 bases lay between the germline ends. Germline V lookup: CDR1 MGHDK, CDR2 SYGVNS. In nucleotides, the CDR3 is TGTGCCAGCAGTGAAGCCCCCGGACTAGGGAACACTGAAGCTTTCTTT. This encodes CASSEAPGLGNTEAFF.

This chain joins TRBV7-2 and TRBJ1-2; 7 nucleotides align to TRBD1. The CDR3 is 16 residues long. V was pared by 1 base and J by 3 bases, with 8 bases of the junction left unmatched. The germline V gene encodes CDR1 SGHTA and CDR2 FQGNSA. The CDR3: CASSLEGRGRYYGYTF. Written as DNA, the CDR3 is TGTGCCAGCAGCTTAGAGGGCAGGGGGAGATACTATGGCTACACCTTC. Full variable domain (rest looked up from reference TRBV7-2 and TRBJ1-2): GAGVSQSPSNKVTEKGKDVELRCDPISGHTALYWYRQSLGQGLEFLIYFQGNSAPDKSGLPSDRFSAERTGGSVSTLTIQRTQQEDSAVYLCASSLEGRGRYYGYTFGSGTRLTVV.

V gene TRBV5-4 combines with J gene TRBJ2-1, with D unresolved. Trimming left V 2 bases short and J 4 bases short, with 4 bases between. The CDR3 consists of 12 residues. Per the germline V gene, CDR1 is SGHNT and CDR2 is YYREEE (reference sequence). The CDR3 DNA follows: TGTGCCAGCAGCTTACAGTACAATGAGCAGTTCTTC. It yields the protein CASSLQYNEQFF. The complete variable domain, with remaining parts taken from reference TRBV5-4 and TRBJ2-1, reads ETGVTQSPTHLIKTRGQQVTLRCSSQSGHNTVSWYQQALGQGPQFIFQYYREEENGRGNFPPRFSGLQFPNYSSELNVNALELDDSALYLCASSLQYNEQFFGPGTRLTVL.

This chain joins TRBV19 and TRBJ2-5, with D possibly being TRBD2 (6 bases). Trimming left V 6 bases short and J 1 base short, with 6 bases between. The CDR3 is 12 amino acids. Germline CDR1 reads LNHDA; CDR2 reads SQIVND (reference sequence). This CDR3 is CASRGGQETQYF. CDR3 DNA: TGTGCCAGTAGGGGAGGCCAAGAGACCCAGTACTTC.

The chain couples TRBV21-1 to TRBJ1-1. TRBV21-1 is annotated as a pseudogene. The CDR3 is 14 residues long. The CDR3 reads CATEELGRCTEAFF. The CDR3 region has the DNA TGTGCCACCGAAGAACTGGGGAGGTGCACTGAAGCTTTCTTT.

The rearrangement joins TRBV30 to TRBJ2-5; no firm D call. The germline V gene has CDR1 GTSNPN and CDR2 SVGIG (reference sequence). The V end lost 5 bases, the J end lost 7 bases, and 20 bases lay between the germline ends. This CDR3 is 14 amino acids long. The CDR3 protein is CAWGIPPAVSTQYF. DNA of the CDR3: TGTGCCTGGGGCATCCCTCCGGCGGTTTCGACCCAGTACTTC.

The table lists this clone with a count of one. The chain is built from TRBV19 and TRBJ2-1; D uncertain. The CDR3 has 15 amino acids. Germline CDR1 LNHDA, CDR2 SQIVND (reference sequence). The ends were cut back, 3 bases at V and 1 base at J, with 10 bases in the middle. CDR3 DNA: TGTGCCAGTAGTATGGTCCTAGAATCCTACAATGAGCAGTTCTTC. Residues: CASSMVLESYNEQFF.

The gene calls are TRBV7-2 and TRBJ2-3; D call uncertain. V shed 5 bases and J shed 2 bases, with 5 bases lying between them. Germline values: CDR1 SGHTA, CDR2 FQGNSA. CDR3 length equals 12 residues. The CDR3 nucleotides are TGTGCCAGCAGCCCAAACACAGATACGCAGTATTTT. It specifies CASSPNTDTQYF.

This rearrangement joins TRBV28 to TRBJ2-1; possibly TRBD2 for D (5 bases). The V end was cut by 6 bases, the J end by 3 bases, with 9 bases between. The CDR3 loop spans 13 amino acids. CDR1 and CDR2 from the germline V gene are MDHEN and SYDVKM. CDR3 DNA sequence: TGTGCCAGCAGGGAGCGGAGCTACAATGAGCAGTTCTTC. Its translation: CASRERSYNEQFF.

This clone was seen a handful of times. CDR3 in DNA: TGTGCCTGGAGTCGGGTTGGCAATCAGCCCCAGCATTTT. Translation gives CAWSRVGNQPQHF. The chain combines TRBV30 with TRBJ1-5, with D uncertain. Trimming removed 2 bases at V and 2 bases at J, with 7 bases between. The CDR3 loop spans 13 amino acids. In germline, CDR1 is GTSNPN, CDR2 SVGIG (reference sequence). Complete variable domain (other parts from reference TRBV30 and TRBJ1-5): SQTIHQWPATLVQPVGSPLSLECTVEGTSNPNLYWYRQAAGRGLQLLFYSVGIGQISSEVPQNLSASRPQDRQFILSSKKLLLSDSGFYLCAWSRVGNQPQHFGDGTRLSIL.

In nucleotides, the CDR3 is TGTGCCAGCTCACTCCGGACAGGGAGCTCGGGGGAGCAGTACTTC. Its protein product is CASSLRTGSSGEQYF. The chain carries TRBV18 and TRBJ2-7, with TRBD1 matching over 8 bases. Germline-derived CDR1 and CDR2 are KGHSH and LQKENI. The CDR3 runs 15 residues. V was pared by 4 bases and J by 7 bases, with 12 bases of the junction left unmatched. The variable domain in full, with the rest retrieved from reference TRBV18 and TRBJ2-7, is NAGVMQNPRHLVRRRGQEARLRCSPMKGHSHVYWYRQLPEEGLKFMVYLQKENIIDESGMPKERFSAEFPKEGPSILRIQQVVRGDSAAYFCASSLRTGSSGEQYFGPGTRLTVT.

The genes are TRBV25-1 and TRBJ2-7; TRBD2 agrees at 7 bases. CDR3 length: 13 amino acids. V lost 4 bases, J lost 5 bases, and 5 bases stayed unmatched. Germline-derived CDR1 and CDR2 are MGHDK and SYGVNS. CDR3 nucleotide sequence: TGTGCCAGCAGTGTTAGGGCGGGGGACGAGCAGTACTTC. Its translation: CASSVRAGDEQYF.

The V call is TRBV27, the J call TRBJ2-7; 9 bases align to TRBD2. After removal of 3 bases from V and 2 bases from J, the junction contained 2 bases not matched to a gene. The germline CDR1 and CDR2 sequences are MNHEY and SMNVEV (reference sequence). The CDR3 contains 14 residues. CDR3 region: CASSFAGGTYEQYF. CDR3 coding DNA: TGTGCCAGCAGTTTCGCGGGAGGGACCTACGAGCAGTACTTC.

This chain joins TRBV7-3 and TRBJ2-3, with D possibly being TRBD1 (5 bases). Looked up from germline, CDR1 is SGHTA and CDR2 is FQGTGA. V was cut by 5 bases and J by 3 bases, with 15 bases left in between. The CDR3 totals 15 residues. The CDR3 sequence is CASSLKGNPTDTQYF. DNA for the CDR3: TGTGCCAGCAGCCTTAAGGGGAACCCGACAGATACGCAGTATTTT.

The rearrangement links TRBV9 to TRBJ2-1; possibly TRBD2 for D (6 bases). The CDR3 is 14 amino acids. The V end was cut by 3 bases, the J end by 2 bases, with 9 bases between. CDR1 is SGDLS, CDR2 YYNGEE, per germline. In nucleotides, the CDR3 is TGTGCCAGCAGCGGGGGGGAACCCTACAATGAGCAGTTCTTC. Translated: CASSGGEPYNEQFF. The full variable domain, in which reference TRBV9 and TRBJ2-1 provide the parts outside the CDR3, is DSGVTQTPKHLITATGQRVTLRCSPRSGDLSVYWYQQSLDQGLQFLIQYYNGEERAKGNILERFSAQQFPDLHSELNLSSLELGDSALYFCASSGGEPYNEQFFGPGTRLTVL.

The chain recombines TRBV4-1 with TRBJ2-7; 7 bases are shared with TRBD1. The CDR3 has 13 residues. Germline V gene sequence: CDR1 MGHRA, CDR2 YSYEKL. J lost 6 bases, V lost 1 base, and 3 bases had no gene match. The CDR3 here is CASSQATGVEQYF. CDR3 DNA: TGCGCCAGCAGCCAAGCTACAGGGGTCGAGCAGTACTTC.

The V gene is TRBV19, the J gene TRBJ1-2; 7 positions agree with TRBD1. Germline V CDR1 and CDR2: LNHDA, SQIVND (reference sequence). Germline trimming cut 7 bases from V and 4 bases from J; bases unmatched to any gene: 6. The CDR3 spans 13 residues. CDR3 protein: CASTDRVGYGYTF. The CDR3 nucleotides are TGTGCCAGTACCGACAGGGTCGGCTATGGCTACACCTTC. The whole variable domain, filled in from reference TRBV19 and TRBJ1-2, reads DGGITQSPKYLFRKEGQNVTLSCEQNLNHDAMYWYRQDPGQGLRLIYYSQIVNDFQKGDIAEGYSVSREKKESFPLTVTSAQKNPTAFYLCASTDRVGYGYTFGSGTRLTVV.

V gene TRBV27 combines with J gene TRBJ2-3; perhaps TRBD2 as D (6 bases). Trimming took 1 base from V and 0 from J, leaving 11 bases between them. Germline values: CDR1 MNHEY, CDR2 SMNVEV (reference sequence). The CDR3 has 16 residues. CDR3 protein: CASSLYAGSSTDTQYF. CDR3 nucleotides: TGTGCCAGCAGTTTATACGCGGGATCTAGCACAGATACGCAGTATTTT.

The chain employs TRBV30 and TRBJ2-4, with TRBD1 matching 11 bases. The CDR3 has 16 amino acids. From germline, CDR1 is GTSNPN and CDR2 SVGIG (reference sequence). After removal of 1 base from V and 0 bases from J, the junction contained 2 bases not matched to a gene. CDR3 sequence (DNA): TGTGCCTGGAGTGGGGGGACAGGGGGAGCCAAAAACATTCAGTACTTC. Its protein is CAWSGGTGGAKNIQYF.

The J gene is TRBJ2-1, the V gene TRBV5-4, with 15 bases fitting TRBD2. V shed 10 bases and J 7 bases; nucleotides not matched to a gene: 9. Germline CDR1 SGHNT, CDR2 YYREEE (reference sequence). This CDR3 region has 15 residues. CDR3 loop: CAGGLAGGWTNEQFF. Here the CDR3 DNA reads TGTGCCGGCGGACTAGCGGGAGGGTGGACAAATGAGCAGTTCTTC. Using reference TRBV5-4 and TRBJ2-1 for the parts outside the CDR3, the full variable domain is ETGVTQSPTHLIKTRGQQVTLRCSSQSGHNTVSWYQQALGQGPQFIFQYYREEENGRGNFPPRFSGLQFPNYSSELNVNALELDDSALYLCAGGLAGGWTNEQFFGPGTRLTVL.

The chain has TRBV28 and TRBJ1-1; 7 positions match TRBD1. Per the germline V gene, CDR1 is MDHEN and CDR2 is SYDVKM. The CDR3 covers 15 residues. J gave up 4 bases and V 4 bases, and 9 bases lay outside the gene matches. DNA for the CDR3: TGTGCCAGCAGTTCCCCATCGACAGGGAGCACTGAAGCTTTCTTT. This codes for CASSSPSTGSTEAFF.

This sequence joins TRBV11-2 and TRBJ1-6, with TRBD1 matching over 7 bases. Per germline, CDR1 SGHAT and CDR2 FQNNGV. This CDR3 comprises 15 residues. Unmatched junction bases numbered 3, after V lost 1 base and J lost 6 bases. The CDR3 nucleotides are TGTGCCAGCAGCTTAGCGGGACAGTCTAATTCACCCCTCCACTTT. Translating it yields CASSLAGQSNSPLHF.

The V gene is TRBV6-4, the J gene TRBJ2-6; the match to TRBD1 covers 11 bases. V was clipped by 8 bases and J by 0 bases; unmatched bases: 0. The germline CDR1 and CDR2 sequences are MRHNA and SNTAGT. CDR3 length: 15 amino acids. CDR3 bases: TGTGCCAGCGGGACAGGGGGCTCTGGGGCCAACGTCCTGACTTTC. Translated, it gives CASGTGGSGANVLTF.

This rearrangement joins TRBV30 to TRBJ1-1; 8 positions agree with TRBD1. The CDR3 runs 18 residues. Germline V gives CDR1 GTSNPN, CDR2 SVGIG (reference sequence). The trim removed 4 bases at V and 3 bases at J, leaving 19 bases unmatched. For the CDR3, the DNA is TGTGCCTGGAATTTCCTTCTGGACAGGGATCTTCTGTACACTGAAGCTTTCTTT. Encoded protein: CAWNFLLDRDLLYTEAFF.

The chain couples TRBV10-1 to TRBJ2-2; a possible D gene is TRBD1 (6 bases). Trimming removed 4 bases from V and 6 bases from J, with 9 bases in between. The CDR3 length is 13 residues. Germline CDR1 reads WNHNN; CDR2 reads SYGVQD (reference sequence). CDR3 nucleotide sequence: TGCGCCAGCAGTGTGGCAGGGGCCGGGGAGCTGTTTTTT. The encoded protein is CASSVAGAGELFF.

The rearrangement uses TRBV27 and TRBJ2-1; TRBD2 might be the D (6 bases). CDR3 length: 15 residues. Per germline, CDR1 MNHEY and CDR2 SMNVEV (reference sequence). V was shortened by 0 bases and J by 8 bases, with 14 bases between the two germline ends. The CDR3 here is CASSLSIGSRDEQFF. CDR3 nucleotide sequence: TGTGCCAGCAGTTTATCTATCGGGAGTAGGGATGAGCAGTTCTTC.

The chain combines TRBV29-1 with TRBJ2-1; a weak D match, TRBD2 (5 bases). CDR1 SQVTM and CDR2 ANQGSEA come from the germline V gene. V lost 8 bases and J lost 2, with 13 bases in between. CDR3 length: 13 amino acids. The CDR3 sequence: CSPRGLPYNEQFF. Written as DNA, the CDR3 is TGCAGCCCTCGGGGTCTTCCCTACAATGAGCAGTTCTTC.

The V call is TRBV4-2, the J call TRBJ2-1, with 8 bases fitting TRBD2. Unmatched junction bases numbered 6, after V lost 0 bases and J lost 5 bases. Germline lookup yields CDR1 LGHNA and CDR2 YNFKEQ. The length of the CDR3 is 16 residues. The CDR3 coding sequence is TGTGCCAGCAGCCAAGACGAGCGGGAGTCCCACAATGAGCAGTTCTTC. This gives the protein CASSQDERESHNEQFF.

J is TRBJ2-2 and V is TRBV6-4, with 10 bases identical to TRBD1. This CDR3 is 14 amino acids long. Per the germline V gene, CDR1 is MRHNA and CDR2 is SNTAGT. V was clipped by 2 bases and J by 6 bases; unmatched bases: 0. CDR3 residues: CASSDGQGAGELFF. The CDR3, as DNA: TGTGCCAGCAGTGACGGACAGGGGGCCGGGGAGCTGTTTTTT.

The J gene is TRBJ2-5, the V gene TRBV5-1; no firm D call. The CDR3 covers 13 residues. The ends were cut back, 2 bases at V and 4 bases at J, with 9 bases in the middle. Germline V gene data show CDR1 as SGHRS and CDR2 as YFSETQ. The DNA for the CDR3 is TGCGCCAGCAGCTTCTCCCCGTTAGAGACCCAGTACTTC. Amino acids: CASSFSPLETQYF.